The next 28 T cell receptor beta chains were all read from a single sample in a study of neurological immune-mediated disorders. TCRdb redid the calling of the 5' RACE reads with MiXCR, one entry per CDR3 protein. Of around 33,000 distinct CDR3 sequences listed, around a quarter are singletons. The sample taken for sequencing was CD4+ T cells from blood. These receptors came from a man aged 45 to 65 with HTLV-1-associated myelopathy (HAM/TSP).

Ten or more counts support this clonotype. The chain has TRBV19 and TRBJ2-5; a weak D match, TRBD1 (5 bases). V dropped 6 bases and J dropped 5 bases, with 13 bases sitting between them. This CDR3 contains 13 residues. Germline V gene data show CDR1 as LNHDA and CDR2 as SQIVND (reference sequence). The chain's CDR3 is CASSTDRLETQYF. CDR3 in DNA: TGTGCCAGTAGCACAGACAGACTGGAGACCCAGTACTTC. The full variable domain, completed using reference TRBV19 and TRBJ2-5, is DGGITQSPKYLFRKEGQNVTLSCEQNLNHDAMYWYRQDPGQGLRLIYYSQIVNDFQKGDIAEGYSVSREKKESFPLTVTSAQKNPTAFYLCASSTDRLETQYFGPGTRLLVL.

The sample holds many counts of this clonotype. The rearrangement uses TRBV6-5 and TRBJ1-5, with TRBD1 matching 8 bases. J gave up 5 bases and V 5 bases, and 5 bases lay outside the gene matches. This CDR3 has 14 amino acids. Germline V gene data show CDR1 as MNHEY and CDR2 as SVGAGI. In DNA, the CDR3 is TGTGCCAGCAGTACCACACAGGGGGATCAGCCCCAGCATTTT. This encodes CASSTTQGDQPQHF.

At least ten counts were recorded for this clonotype. The chain recombines TRBV9 with TRBJ2-4, with 8 bases aligning to TRBD1. After removal of 0 bases from V and 5 bases from J, the junction contained 7 bases not matched to a gene. The CDR3 consists of 16 residues. Germline V gene lookup returns CDR1 SGDLS and CDR2 YYNGEE. CDR3 in amino acids: CASSVGLGTGQNIQYF. The DNA of the CDR3 is TGTGCCAGCAGCGTAGGACTAGGGACAGGACAAAACATTCAGTACTTC.

This clonotype was detected a few times. The chain recombines TRBV5-1 with TRBJ2-1, with D hard to call. Trimming pared 4 bases from V and 9 bases from J, leaving 8 bases between. The CDR3 covers 11 residues. The germline gives CDR1 SGHRS, CDR2 YFSETQ. CDR3 in DNA: TGCGCCAGCAGCCTCAATACTGAGCAGTTCTTC. This sequence encodes CASSLNTEQFF.

This clonotype has ten or more counts. The CDR3 DNA is TGCGCCAGCCGAGCTGGGGGTGAAGAGACCCAGTACTTC. This codes for CASRAGGEETQYF. The rearrangement uses TRBV5-1 and TRBJ2-5; either TRBD1 or TRBD2 may fit D (5 bases each). This CDR3 region has 13 residues. Trimming removed 7 bases from V and 3 bases from J, with 13 bases in between. Germline CDR1 and CDR2: SGHRS and YFSETQ.

This clonotype was observed at least ten times. The V gene is TRBV20-1, the J gene TRBJ1-1, with D uncertain. Trimming stripped 6 bases from V and 1 base from J, with 3 bases between. This CDR3 has 10 residues. CDR1 is DFQATT and CDR2 is SNEGSKA in the germline V gene (reference sequence). The CDR3 protein is CSAPNTEAFF. CDR3 bases: TGCAGTGCCCCGAACACTGAAGCTTTCTTT.

This clonotype was found many times. The rearrangement joins TRBV15 to TRBJ2-5; D uncertain. This CDR3 comprises 13 residues. Looked up from germline, CDR1 is LNHNV and CDR2 is YYDKDF (reference sequence). Trimming stripped 1 base from V and 2 bases from J, with 5 bases between. CDR3 region: CATSRVPQETQYF. The CDR3 DNA is TGTGCCACCAGCAGAGTCCCTCAAGAGACCCAGTACTTC.

The sample holds one count of this clonotype. In DNA form, the CDR3 reads TGTGCCAGCAGCTTGGGTGGAGCGCAAGAGACCCAGTACTTC. This sequence encodes CASSLGGAQETQYF. The rearrangement uses TRBV5-6 and TRBJ2-5; no clear D gene. Germline V gene lookup returns CDR1 SGHDT and CDR2 YYEEEE. This CDR3 has 14 amino acids. V dropped 0 bases and J dropped 2 bases, with 8 bases sitting between them.

This clonotype was observed at least ten times. This chain links TRBV10-2 with TRBJ1-1, with TRBD1 matching 11 bases. Germline CDR1 reads WSHSY; CDR2 reads SAAADI. The CDR3 extends over 14 amino acids. The junction had 1 base not matched to a gene; V was cut back by 6 bases and J by 1 base. The CDR3 bases are TGCGCCAGCAGAGGACAGGGGGCGAACACTGAAGCTTTCTTT. Protein: CASRGQGANTEAFF.

The chain has TRBV12-3 or TRBV12-4 and TRBJ2-2; no definite D call. The CDR3 length is 12 residues. Trimming removed 7 bases at V and 6 bases at J, with 9 bases between. CDR3 coding DNA: TGTGCCAGCACTTTCGGATCCGGGGAGCTGTTTTTT. As protein: CASTFGSGELFF.

This chain connects TRBV3-1 to TRBJ1-1, with TRBD1 matching 9 bases. The germline V gene encodes CDR1 LGHDT and CDR2 YNNKEL (reference sequence). The V and J ends lost 3 bases and 4 bases, in that order; junction bases with no gene match: 6. The CDR3 is 15 amino acids. CDR3 loop: CASSHRQGVSTEAFF. CDR3 nucleotides: TGTGCCAGCAGCCACAGACAGGGGGTGTCCACTGAAGCTTTCTTT. The full variable domain, its missing parts supplied by reference TRBV3-1 and TRBJ1-1, is DTAVSQTPKYLVTQMGNDKSIKCEQNLGHDTMYWYKQDSKKFLKIMFSYNNKELIINETVPNRFSPKSPDKAHLNLHINSLELGDSAVYFCASSHRQGVSTEAFFGQGTRLTVV.

This clonotype was observed a single time. At one boundary the junction diverges from the germline segment, which might be a read error. J is TRBJ2-6 and V is TRBV7-3, with D tentatively TRBD1 or TRBD2 (6 bases each). Germline CDR1 reads SGHTA; CDR2 reads FQGTGA. This CDR3 comprises 17 residues. The CDR3 bases are TGTGCCAGCAGCTTAAGACCGGGGGCCTCTGGGGCCAACGTCCTGACTTTT. It specifies CASSLRPGASGANVLTF.

This clonotype was recorded at least ten times. The chain has TRBV12-3 or TRBV12-4 and TRBJ1-5, with 7 bases identical to TRBD1. The trim removed 6 bases at V and 5 bases at J, leaving 4 bases unmatched. The CDR3 spans 13 residues. The CDR3 sequence: CASSQTGHQPQHF. The CDR3 bases are TGTGCCAGCAGCCAGACAGGGCATCAGCCCCAGCATTTT.

The table lists this clonotype with many counts. The rearrangement links TRBV5-1 to TRBJ1-2, with D perhaps TRBD1 (5 bases). CDR1 is SGHRS and CDR2 is YFSETQ in the germline V gene. The V end was cut by 4 bases, the J end by 4 bases, with 11 bases between. The CDR3 covers 13 residues. CDR3 DNA sequence: TGCGCCAGCAGCACGGACACCATCTATGGCTACACCTTC. This encodes CASSTDTIYGYTF.

This clonotype was found many times. The chain uses TRBV10-3 and TRBJ1-2; maybe TRBD1 (5 bases). Germline V gene data show CDR1 as ENHRY and CDR2 as SYGVKD. The CDR3 sequence is 16 residues long. The V gene lost 0 bases and the J gene lost 7 bases, with 18 bases spanning the gap. The CDR3 protein is CAISESRQGPFSGYTF. DNA for the CDR3: TGTGCCATCAGTGAGTCACGGCAGGGCCCTTTTAGTGGCTACACCTTC.

This clonotype was seen a single time. Its ends do not fully match the called genes, so a read error is possible. J is TRBJ1-1 and V is TRBV5-1, with D tentatively TRBD1 (6 bases). The CDR3 sequence is 14 residues long. Germline CDR1 reads SGHRS; CDR2 reads YFSETQ. DNA of the CDR3: TGCTCCAGCACTAGGGGGGTGGCTAACACTGAAGCTTTCTTT. Encoded protein: CSSTRGVANTEAFF.

In its sample, this clonotype was seen many times. J is TRBJ2-5 and V is TRBV5-1; no clear D gene. Per germline, CDR1 SGHRS and CDR2 YFSETQ. Trimming left V 2 bases short and J 2 bases short, with 13 bases between. The CDR3 runs 15 residues. The CDR3 reads CASSLAPGVQETQYF. The CDR3 DNA follows: TGCGCCAGCAGCTTAGCCCCAGGAGTTCAAGAGACCCAGTACTTC.

This clonotype was counted many times. The chain employs TRBV2 and TRBJ2-5; D is undetermined. The V end lost 4 bases, the J end lost 5 bases, and 11 bases lay between the germline ends. The V gene's germline CDR1 is SNHLY and CDR2 FYNNEI. The CDR3 extends over 13 amino acids. The CDR3 coding sequence is TGTGCCAGCAGTGCGGAATCAGTCGAGACCCAGTACTTC. It specifies CASSAESVETQYF.

This clonotype was picked up many times. This rearrangement joins TRBV5-1 to TRBJ2-1; possibly TRBD1 or TRBD2 for D (5 bases each). Germline values: CDR1 SGHRS, CDR2 YFSETQ. Between the trimmed V and J ends, which lost 0 bases and 3 bases, there was a span of 13 bases. The CDR3 runs to 16 residues. The CDR3 DNA reads as TGCGCCAGCAGCTTGGGGGGCAGCGGAATCTACAATGAGCAGTTCTTC. This codes for CASSLGGSGIYNEQFF.

The table lists this clonotype with many counts. The genes are TRBV27 and TRBJ2-3; possibly TRBD2 for D (5 bases). The CDR3 runs 13 residues. V shed 2 bases and J shed 5 bases, with 8 bases lying between them. Germline V gene data show CDR1 as MNHEY and CDR2 as SMNVEV (reference sequence). CDR3 nucleotides: TGTGCCAGCAGTTTAGGACGGGGAGATACGCAGTATTTT. Protein product: CASSLGRGDTQYF.

This clonotype occurred many times. This chain joins TRBV5-5 and TRBJ2-1; 10 nucleotides agree with TRBD1. Germline V CDR1 and CDR2: SGHKS, YYEKEE (reference sequence). This CDR3 spans 17 amino acids. Trimming cost V 0 bases and J 10 bases; bases outside gene matches: 13. DNA of the CDR3: TGTGCCAGCAGCTTGGGCCCCGGGACAGGGGCGGTCAGGGAGCAGTTCTTC. It is translated as CASSLGPGTGAVREQFF.

This clonotype appeared many times. The J gene is TRBJ2-1, the V gene TRBV20-1; 10 nucleotides line up with TRBD2. Losses at the gene ends were 6 bases for V and 0 bases for J; bases not matched to a gene: 11. Germline V gene data show CDR1 as DFQATT and CDR2 as SNEGSKA (reference sequence). The CDR3 is 17 residues long. The CDR3 reads CSAPKTSGSISYNEQFF. The CDR3 nucleotides are TGCAGTGCCCCTAAGACTAGCGGGTCGATCTCCTACAATGAGCAGTTCTTC.

This clonotype came up many times. V and J are TRBV6-2 or TRBV6-3 and TRBJ1-1; D is unresolved. Germline V gene sequence: CDR1 MNHEY, CDR2 SVGEGT. Trimming cost V 7 bases and J 3 bases, with 12 bases left between them. The CDR3 is made up of 13 amino acids. Here the CDR3 DNA reads TGTGCCAGCACCCTTACTAGTGACACTGAAGCTTTCTTT. It encodes CASTLTSDTEAFF.

This clonotype was counted many times. The chain has TRBV6-6 and TRBJ2-1; 11 nucleotides line up with TRBD1. V gave up 6 bases and J gave up 6 bases; unmatched junction bases: 4. CDR1 and CDR2 (germline): MNHNY, SVGAGI (reference sequence). CDR3 length: 14 residues. In nucleotides, the CDR3 is TGTGCCAGCAGGCCCGGGACAGGGGGCAATGAGCAGTTCTTC. Its translation is CASRPGTGGNEQFF.

This rearrangement joins TRBV5-1 to TRBJ2-3, with 10 positions matching TRBD1. The germline V gene encodes CDR1 SGHRS and CDR2 YFSETQ. Trimming cost V 4 bases and J 2 bases; bases outside gene matches: 7. This CDR3 contains 16 residues. CDR3 nucleotides: TGCGCCAGCAGCCCCGGGACAGGGGCCGTCACAGATACGCAGTATTTT. Protein: CASSPGTGAVTDTQYF.

The chain links TRBV24-1 to TRBJ2-7; D perhaps matches TRBD1 (7 bases). V shed 1 base and J shed 3 bases, with 12 bases lying between them. CDR1 KGHDR and CDR2 SFDVKD come from the germline V gene. The CDR3 has 15 amino acids. CDR3 protein: CATSDFAGGYYEQYF. Written as DNA, the CDR3 is TGTGCCACCAGTGATTTCGCAGGGGGGTACTACGAGCAGTACTTC.

This clonotype appeared many times. In nucleotides, the CDR3 is TGCGCCAGCAGCTCCATTGGGACAGGGGGCGTCAGAGCCTATGGCTACACCTTC. This codes for CASSSIGTGGVRAYGYTF. The genes are TRBV5-1 and TRBJ1-2, with 12 positions matching TRBD1. Per the germline V gene, CDR1 is SGHRS and CDR2 is YFSETQ. Trimming at V came to 3 bases and at J to 4 bases, leaving 13 bases not matched to a gene. The CDR3 loop spans 18 amino acids.

On this clonotype: A much more abundant neighbour one base away suggests this may be a read error. The DNA is omitted, as the CDR3 cannot be located on it reliably, and the CDR3 follows TCRdb's listing. The chain combines TRBV5-1 with TRBJ2-1; the DNA was not used to check the table's D call, TRBD2. With termini counted, the CDR3 has 22 amino acids. From germline, CDR1 is SGHRS and CDR2 YFSETQ. The CDR3 reads CASSFYICSARVSEAGYNEQFF.